The sequence of this T cell receptor (beta chain) was determined in a study of blood T cell repertoires in COVID-19. Data came from immunoSEQ multiplex PCR; TCRdb stores just in-frame clones and leaves some out. The repertoire holds approximately 89,000 clones, with 70% to 90% as singletons. V was trimmed by 2 bases and J by 5 bases, leaving 15 bases between them. Germline CDR1 and CDR2: MDHEN and SYDVKM. There are 15 residues in the CDR3. The chain has TRBV28 and TRBJ2-5, with D maybe TRBD2 (6 bases). This receptor was identified in a woman between 65 and 79 years old with active or convalescent COVID-19. Sequencing was performed on peripheral blood. The CDR3 region has the DNA TGTGCCAGCAGTTTACCGGGGTCTGGAGGGGAGACCCAGTACTTC. As protein: CASSLPGSGGETQYF.